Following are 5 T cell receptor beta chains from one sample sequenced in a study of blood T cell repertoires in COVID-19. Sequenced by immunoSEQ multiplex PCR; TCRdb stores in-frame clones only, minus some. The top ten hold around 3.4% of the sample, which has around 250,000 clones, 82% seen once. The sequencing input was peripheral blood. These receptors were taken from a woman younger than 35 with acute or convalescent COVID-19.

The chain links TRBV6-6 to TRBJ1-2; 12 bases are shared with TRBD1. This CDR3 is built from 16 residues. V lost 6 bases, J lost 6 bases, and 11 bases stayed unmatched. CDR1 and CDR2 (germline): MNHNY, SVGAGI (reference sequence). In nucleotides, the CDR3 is TGTGCCAGCAGCCCGGGACAGGGGGCCCCGCTGGATGGCTACACCTTC. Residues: CASSPGQGAPLDGYTF.

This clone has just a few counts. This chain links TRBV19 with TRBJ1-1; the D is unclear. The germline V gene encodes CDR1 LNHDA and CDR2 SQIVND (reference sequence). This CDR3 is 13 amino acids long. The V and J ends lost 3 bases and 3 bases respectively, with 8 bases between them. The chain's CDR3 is CASSIGGHTEAFF. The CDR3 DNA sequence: TGTGCCAGTAGTATTGGAGGGCACACTGAAGCTTTCTTT.

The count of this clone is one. CDR3 nucleotides: TGTGCCAGCCTCCCCACAGGGAGCTACAATGAGCAGTTCTTC. Protein product: CASLPTGSYNEQFF. The chain uses TRBV6-6 and TRBJ2-1, with TRBD1 as a possible D gene (6 bases). Germline V gives CDR1 MNHNY, CDR2 SVGAGI (reference sequence). There are 14 residues in the CDR3. Between the trimmed V and J ends, which lost 8 bases and 3 bases, there was a span of 14 bases.

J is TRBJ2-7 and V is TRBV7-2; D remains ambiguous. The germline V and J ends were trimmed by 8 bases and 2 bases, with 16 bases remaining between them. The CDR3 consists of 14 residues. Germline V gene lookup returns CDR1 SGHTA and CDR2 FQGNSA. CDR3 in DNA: TGTGCCAGCCAACTCGAGGTTAAAGCCTACGAGCAGTACTTC. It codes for CASQLEVKAYEQYF. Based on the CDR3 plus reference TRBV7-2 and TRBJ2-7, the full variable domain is GAGVSQSPSNKVTEKGKDVELRCDPISGHTALYWYRQSLGQGLEFLIYFQGNSAPDKSGLPSDRFSAERTGGSVSTLTIQRTQQEDSAVYLCASQLEVKAYEQYFGPGTRLTVT.

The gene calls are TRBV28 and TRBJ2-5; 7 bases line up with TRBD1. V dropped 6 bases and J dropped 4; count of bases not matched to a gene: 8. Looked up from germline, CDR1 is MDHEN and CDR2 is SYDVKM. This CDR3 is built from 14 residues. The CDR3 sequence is CASSWDSEGETQYF. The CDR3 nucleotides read TGTGCCAGCAGCTGGGACAGTGAAGGAGAGACCCAGTACTTC.